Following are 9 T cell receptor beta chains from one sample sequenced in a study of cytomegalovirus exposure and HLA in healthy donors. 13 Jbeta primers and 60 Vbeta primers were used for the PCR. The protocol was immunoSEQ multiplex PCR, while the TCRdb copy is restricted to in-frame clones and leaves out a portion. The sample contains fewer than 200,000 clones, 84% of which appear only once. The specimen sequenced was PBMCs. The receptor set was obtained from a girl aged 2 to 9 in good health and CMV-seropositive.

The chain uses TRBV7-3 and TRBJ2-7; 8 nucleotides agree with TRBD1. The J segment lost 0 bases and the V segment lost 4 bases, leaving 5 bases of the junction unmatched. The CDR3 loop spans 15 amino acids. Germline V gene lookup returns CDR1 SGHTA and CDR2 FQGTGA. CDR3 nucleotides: TGTGCCAGCAGCTGGGGACAGGCCTCCTCCTACGAGCAGTACTTC. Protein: CASSWGQASSYEQYF.

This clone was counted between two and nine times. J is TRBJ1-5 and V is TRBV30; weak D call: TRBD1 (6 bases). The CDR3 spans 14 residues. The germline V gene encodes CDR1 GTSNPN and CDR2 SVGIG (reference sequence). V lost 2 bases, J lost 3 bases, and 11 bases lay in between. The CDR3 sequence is CAWSHRASNQPQHF. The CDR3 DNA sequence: TGTGCCTGGAGTCACAGGGCCTCCAATCAGCCCCAGCATTTT. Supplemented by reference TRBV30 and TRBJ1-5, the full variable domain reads SQTIHQWPATLVQPVGSPLSLECTVEGTSNPNLYWYRQAAGRGLQLLFYSVGIGQISSEVPQNLSASRPQDRQFILSSKKLLLSDSGFYLCAWSHRASNQPQHFGDGTRLSIL.

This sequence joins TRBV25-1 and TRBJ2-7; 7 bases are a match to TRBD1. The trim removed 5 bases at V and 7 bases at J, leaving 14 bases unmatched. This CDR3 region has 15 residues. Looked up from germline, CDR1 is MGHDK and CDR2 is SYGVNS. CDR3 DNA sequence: TGTGCCAGCAGTCCAACGACAGGGAAGTTTTGTGAGCAGTACTTC. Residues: CASSPTTGKFCEQYF.

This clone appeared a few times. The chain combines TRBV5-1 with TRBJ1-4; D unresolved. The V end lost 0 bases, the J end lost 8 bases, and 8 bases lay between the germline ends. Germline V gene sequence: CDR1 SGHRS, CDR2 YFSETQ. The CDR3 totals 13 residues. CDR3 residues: CASSLAGEEKLFF. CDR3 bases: TGCGCCAGCAGCTTGGCCGGGGAGGAAAAACTGTTTTTT.

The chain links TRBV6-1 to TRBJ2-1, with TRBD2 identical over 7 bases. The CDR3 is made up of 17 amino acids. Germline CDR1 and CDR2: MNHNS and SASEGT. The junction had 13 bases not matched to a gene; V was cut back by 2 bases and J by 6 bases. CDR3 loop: CASSEHIGGRAVNEQFF. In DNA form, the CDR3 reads TGTGCCAGCAGTGAACATATAGGAGGGAGGGCCGTCAATGAGCAGTTCTTC.

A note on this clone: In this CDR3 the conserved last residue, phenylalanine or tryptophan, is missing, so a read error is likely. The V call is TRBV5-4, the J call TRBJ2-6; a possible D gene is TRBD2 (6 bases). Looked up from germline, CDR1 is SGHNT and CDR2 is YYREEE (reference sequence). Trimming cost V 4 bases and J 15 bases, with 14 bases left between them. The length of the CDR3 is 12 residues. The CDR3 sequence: CASSEELATLTV. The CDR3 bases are TGTGCCAGCAGCGAAGAGCTAGCGACCCTGACTGTC.

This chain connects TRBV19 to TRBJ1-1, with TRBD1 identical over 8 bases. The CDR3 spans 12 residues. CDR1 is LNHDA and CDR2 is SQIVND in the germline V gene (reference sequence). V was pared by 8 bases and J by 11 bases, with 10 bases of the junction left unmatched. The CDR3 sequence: CASETGVGAAFF. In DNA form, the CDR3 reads TGTGCCAGTGAGACAGGGGTCGGTGCTGCTTTCTTT.

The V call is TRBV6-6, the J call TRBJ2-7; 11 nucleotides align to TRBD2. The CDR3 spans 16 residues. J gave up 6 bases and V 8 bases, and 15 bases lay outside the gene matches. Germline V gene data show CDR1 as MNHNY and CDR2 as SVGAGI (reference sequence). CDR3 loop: CASGPHQLAGEGEQYF. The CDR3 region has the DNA TGTGCCAGCGGTCCCCACCAACTAGCGGGAGAGGGCGAGCAGTACTTC.

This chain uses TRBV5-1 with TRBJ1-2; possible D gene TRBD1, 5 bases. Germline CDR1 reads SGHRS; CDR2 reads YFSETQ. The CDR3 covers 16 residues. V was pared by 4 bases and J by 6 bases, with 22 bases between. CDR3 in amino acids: CASSIGSGGIINGYTF. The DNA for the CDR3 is TGCGCCAGCAGCATTGGCTCGGGGGGGATAATTAATGGCTACACCTTC.